Below, 14 T cell receptor beta chains from the same sample are listed, as sequenced in a study of T cell repertoires in cytomegalovirus infection. From the reads, TCRdb called clonotypes with MiXCR, one entry per CDR3 protein. The sample holds 150,000 or so distinct CDR3 sequences, 23% seen once. Sequenced material: PBMCs. These receptors were obtained from a human donor in good health (CMV status not recorded). Some clones in this sample may be carry-over from other donors' samples.

The rearrangement joins TRBV6-5 to TRBJ2-7; tentatively, D is TRBD1 (5 bases). V was clipped by 5 bases and J by 4 bases, with 15 bases between them. In germline, CDR1 is MNHEY, CDR2 SVGAGI. The CDR3 consists of 14 residues. The CDR3 DNA is TGTGCCAGCAGTCGGGCAGGGAAGGGGTACGAGCAGTACTTC. Translating gives CASSRAGKGYEQYF.

This clonotype was seen a few times. The chain joins TRBV11-3 to TRBJ2-1; 7 bases fit TRBD1. The CDR3 has 14 amino acids. The germline gives CDR1 SGHNT, CDR2 YENEEA. J was trimmed by 9 bases and V by 1 base; bases with no gene match: 6. The CDR3 here is CASSLGTGGSEQFF. The CDR3, as DNA: TGTGCCAGCAGCTTAGGGACAGGCGGCAGTGAGCAGTTCTTC.

This clonotype occurred a few times. The chain is built from TRBV5-1 and TRBJ2-2; D uncertain. Germline CDR1 reads SGHRS; CDR2 reads YFSETQ. The ends were cut back, 7 bases at V and 0 bases at J, with 16 bases in the middle. This CDR3 comprises 16 residues. The CDR3 loop is CASYLDIGTNTGELFF. The CDR3, as DNA: TGCGCCAGCTACTTGGATATAGGAACGAACACCGGGGAGCTGTTTTTT.

Ten or more counts support this clonotype. The V gene is TRBV7-2, the J gene TRBJ1-6; D perhaps matches TRBD1 (6 bases). Trimming shortened V by 2 bases and J by 7 bases, and 12 bases separated the two germline ends. Germline V gene sequence: CDR1 SGHTA, CDR2 FQGNSA. This CDR3 has 15 residues. The CDR3 reads CASSLSAGDNSPLHF. CDR3 nucleotides: TGTGCCAGCAGCTTATCTGCAGGGGACAATTCACCCCTCCACTTT.

This clonotype was counted ten times or more. The gene calls are TRBV6-1 and TRBJ1-5; unclear D gene. The CDR3 runs 15 residues. Germline assignment: CDR1 MNHNS and CDR2 SASEGT. Trimming removed 3 bases from V and 0 bases from J, with 9 bases in between. As DNA, the CDR3 is TGTGCCAGCAGTGACAGCTTCCTTAGCAATCAGCCCCAGCATTTT. Its protein product is CASSDSFLSNQPQHF.

This clonotype has more than one count but fewer than ten. The rearrangement joins TRBV12-3 or TRBV12-4 to TRBJ1-4; D gene uncertain. The V and J ends lost 3 bases and 7 bases respectively, with 12 bases between them. The CDR3 runs 14 residues. Here the CDR3 reads CASSLEPLGEKLFF. The CDR3, as DNA: TGTGCCAGCAGTTTGGAGCCCCTTGGTGAAAAACTGTTTTTT.

This clonotype was picked up many times. The gene calls are TRBV18 and TRBJ1-5, with D tentatively TRBD1 (6 bases). Trimming cost V 2 bases and J 5 bases, with 10 bases left between them. Looked up from germline, CDR1 is KGHSH and CDR2 is LQKENI. CDR3 length: 14 residues. The CDR3 reads CASSPMGGDQPQHF. The CDR3 nucleotides are TGTGCCAGCTCACCAATGGGGGGCGATCAGCCCCAGCATTTT.

V usage is TRBV5-5 and J usage is TRBJ2-3; 7 bases match TRBD1. CDR3 length: 15 residues. V shed 3 bases, J shed 2 bases, and the junction held 6 bases outside the gene matches. Germline CDR1 and CDR2: SGHKS and YYEKEE (reference sequence). CDR3 nucleotide sequence: TGTGCCAGCAGCTGGGGACAGACTCCCACAGATACGCAGTATTTT. The encoded protein is CASSWGQTPTDTQYF.

This clonotype has only a few counts. This rearrangement joins TRBV4-1 to TRBJ2-3; D may be TRBD1 or TRBD2 (6 bases each). Trimming took off 1 base at V and 2 bases at J, with 13 bases between the two ends. CDR1 and CDR2 from the germline V gene are MGHRA and YSYEKL. The CDR3 covers 16 residues. The CDR3 spells CASSQGRGSNTDTQYF. The CDR3 DNA reads as TGCGCCAGCAGCCAAGGGAGGGGGTCTAACACAGATACGCAGTATTTT.

Only a few counts were recorded for this clonotype. The chain recombines TRBV20-1 with TRBJ2-5; 8 nucleotides match TRBD2. J lost 2 bases, V lost 6 bases, and 2 bases had no gene match. CDR1 is DFQATT and CDR2 is SNEGSKA in the germline V gene (reference sequence). The CDR3 is made up of 12 amino acids. The CDR3 DNA follows: TGCAGTGCCGGGACTAGTCAAGAGACCCAGTACTTC. Translating gives CSAGTSQETQYF.

This clonotype turned up a few times. The chain links TRBV4-2 to TRBJ2-2; no firm D call. The CDR3 sequence is 15 residues long. The germline V gene encodes CDR1 LGHNA and CDR2 YNFKEQ. Trimming took off 0 bases at V and 4 bases at J, with 9 bases between the two ends. CDR3 DNA sequence: TGTGCCAGCAGCCAAGAAACCCTTTTCACCGGGGAGCTGTTTTTT. Protein: CASSQETLFTGELFF.

Concerning this clonotype: Germline and junction disagree at one end, which may indicate a read error. This chain links TRBV28 with TRBJ1-1; 10 nucleotides line up with TRBD1. The CDR3 consists of 15 residues. Germline V gene lookup returns CDR1 MDHEN and CDR2 SYDVKM. CDR3 DNA: TGTCCCAGCAGGATACCCGGGACAGGGGTAATTGAAGCTTTCTTT. Amino acid sequence: CPSRIPGTGVIEAFF.

Within the sample, this clonotype is medium-sized (0.01 to 0.1%). The rearrangement joins TRBV7-6 to TRBJ2-7; TRBD1 aligns across 9 bases. V trimming: 3 bases; J trimming: 6 bases; junction bases outside the gene matches: 6. This CDR3 contains 14 residues. Germline values: CDR1 SGHVS, CDR2 FNYEAQ. The CDR3 bases are TGTGCCAGCAGCTTGGGACAGGGCTCGGGCGAGCAGTACTTC. Amino acids: CASSLGQGSGEQYF.

The chain is built from TRBV2 and TRBJ2-5, with no clear D. The ends were cut back, 6 bases at V and 4 bases at J, with 18 bases in the middle. The length of the CDR3 is 15 residues. In germline, CDR1 is SNHLY, CDR2 FYNNEI. CDR3 nucleotides: TGTGCCAGCAGGAAGGTAACAGCAACGGGAGAGACCCAGTACTTC. It translates to CASRKVTATGETQYF.